The clone carrying this T cell receptor (beta chain) was seen only once. Its target is unknown. Germline-derived CDR1 and CDR2 are MNHEY and SVGEGT. After removal of 2 bases from V and 4 bases from J, the junction contained 5 bases not matched to a gene. This CDR3 has 16 residues. This specimen belongs to a study of Graves' ophthalmopathy and Graves' hyperthyroidism. In the study overall: Peripheral blood was collected at initial diagnosis, before any treatment. General study findings and limits: Blood contained most expanded thyroid clonotypes exceeding 0.001 frequency. Built on 13 signatures, a model told ophthalmopathy apart from stable hyperthyroidism with about 90% sensitivity and approximately 80% specificity. Its predictions of ophthalmopathy progression gave the model roughly 71% sensitivity and 72.22% specificity.

The study amplified TCR beta CDR3 regions using RNA transcripts. An opening RT-PCR round employed HTBI primers and preceded a second-round multiplex PCR. In TCRdb, the multiplex PCR reads were re-called with MiXCR into one record per CDR3 protein. The table includes a few hundred thousand distinct CDR3 sequences, 15% to 20% detected once. The rearrangement uses TRBV6-2 or TRBV6-3 and TRBJ1-1; 12 nucleotides align to TRBD1. What was sequenced was peripheral blood. The TCR was taken from an adult man with Graves' ophthalmopathy. DNA of the CDR3: TGTGCCAGCAGTTACGGCCAGGGACAGGGGGCCACTGAAGCTTTCTTT. This sequence encodes CASSYGQGQGATEAFF.